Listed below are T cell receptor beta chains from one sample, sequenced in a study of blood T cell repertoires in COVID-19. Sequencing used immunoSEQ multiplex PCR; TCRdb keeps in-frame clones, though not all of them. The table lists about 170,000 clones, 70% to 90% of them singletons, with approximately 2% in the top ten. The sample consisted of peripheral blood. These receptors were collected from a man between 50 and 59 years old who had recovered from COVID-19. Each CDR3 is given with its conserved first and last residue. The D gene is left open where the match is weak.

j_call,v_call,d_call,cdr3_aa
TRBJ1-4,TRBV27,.,CASSLVGEKLFF
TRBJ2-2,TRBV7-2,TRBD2,CASSLTLLAGGNTGELFF
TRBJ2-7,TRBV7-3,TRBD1,CASSRAGQGGSYEQYF
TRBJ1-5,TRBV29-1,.,CSVQGPEPQHF
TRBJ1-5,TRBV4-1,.,CASSQGQPNQPQHF
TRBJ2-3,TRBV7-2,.,CASSPQVSTDTQYF
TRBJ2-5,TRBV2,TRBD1,CASSLGQGAQETQYF
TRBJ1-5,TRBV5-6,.,CASSSRHGFNQPQHF
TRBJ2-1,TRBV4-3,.,CASSQDLPQVGYNEQFF
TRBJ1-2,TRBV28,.,CASSLSRPGEGYTF
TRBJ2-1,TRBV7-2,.,CASSDRTGSRLADYNEQFF
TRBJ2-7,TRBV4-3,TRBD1,CASSHYRDRTYEQYF
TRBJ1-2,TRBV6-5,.,CASSYSEGYGYTF
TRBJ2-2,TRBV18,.,CASSPVQTGELFF
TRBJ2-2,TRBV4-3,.,CASSQDAGANTGELFF
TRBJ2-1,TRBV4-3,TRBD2,CASSQGTSGVNEQFF
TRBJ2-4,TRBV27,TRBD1,CASSALTGTILAKNIQYF
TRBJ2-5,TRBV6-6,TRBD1,CASSNPGQSRTQYF
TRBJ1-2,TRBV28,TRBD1,CASSFSSKGGRSGYTF
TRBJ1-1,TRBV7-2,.,CASSSRPTVEAFF
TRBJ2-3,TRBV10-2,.,CASSDRESGTDTQYF
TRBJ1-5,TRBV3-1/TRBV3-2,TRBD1,CASSQDLGDRVGNQPQHF
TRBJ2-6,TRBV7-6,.,CASSLSASSGANVLTF
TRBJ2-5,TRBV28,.,CASSLRGQETQYF
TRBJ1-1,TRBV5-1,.,CASSPYQGNAEAFF
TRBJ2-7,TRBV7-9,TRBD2,CASSPLSGEPHF
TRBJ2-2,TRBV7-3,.,CASSLRVPGELFF
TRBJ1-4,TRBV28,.,CASSSYTGGEKLFF
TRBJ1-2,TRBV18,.,CASSGLKDYGYTF
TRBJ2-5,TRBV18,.,CASSPIEVGTQYF
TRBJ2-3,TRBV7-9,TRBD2,CASSFTSGSTDTQYF
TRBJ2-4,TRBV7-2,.,CASSLLPRSSAKNIQYF
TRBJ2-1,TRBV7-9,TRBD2,CASSLASSGGPRNEQFF
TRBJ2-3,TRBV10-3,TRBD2,CAMRGTSSSTDTQYF
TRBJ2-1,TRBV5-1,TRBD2,CASSATSGGAREQFF
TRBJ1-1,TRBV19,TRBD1,CASSPGQVNTEAFF
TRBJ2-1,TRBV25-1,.,CASSEWKGNEQFF
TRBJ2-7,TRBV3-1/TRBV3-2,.,CASSQVWPPEQYF
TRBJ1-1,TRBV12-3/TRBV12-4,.,CASTLTGNTEAFF
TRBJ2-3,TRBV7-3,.,CASSLSGGTDTQYF
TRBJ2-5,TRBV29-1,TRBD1,CSAGGSGETQYF
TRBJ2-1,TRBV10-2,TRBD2,CASKIAGEYEQFF
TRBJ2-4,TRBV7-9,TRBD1,CASSPRTGENIQYF
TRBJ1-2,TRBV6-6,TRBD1,CASSYANRGNNYGYTF
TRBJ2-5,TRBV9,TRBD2,CASSVAPYKREGETQYF
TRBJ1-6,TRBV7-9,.,CASSPADRSNSPLHF
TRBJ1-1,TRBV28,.,CASSPTMGGGTEAFF